This TCR beta chain was retrieved from a study of T cells in Graves' hyperthyroidism and ophthalmopathy. Study outcomes and limitations: Blood held most thyroid clonotypes expanded above 0.001 frequency. Median prediction lead before ophthalmopathy onset was 6.5 months with the model.

Germline lookup yields CDR1 SGDLS and CDR2 YYNGEE. The V and J ends lost 0 bases and 3 bases, in that order; junction bases with no gene match: 7. The CDR3 extends over 18 amino acids. If no ophthalmopathy progression occurred within 18 months, Graves' hyperthyroidism was stable. Exclusion followed for patients with uncontrolled infection, other autoimmune disease, pregnancy or lactation. Comment on this clonotype: What it binds is unknown.

Amplified TCR beta CDR3 regions came from RNA transcripts. An initial round of RT-PCR targeting the TCR CDR3 relied on the HTBI primer set. TCRdb re-derived calls from the multiplex PCR reads in MiXCR, one entry per CDR3 protein. This table has some 460,000 distinct CDR3 sequences, 15% to 17% appearing once. This chain links TRBV9 with TRBJ2-1; TRBD2 aligns across 12 bases. The receptor comes from a woman under 30 with Graves' hyperthyroidism. The sequencing sample was made of blood. The CDR3 nucleotides read TGTGCCAGCAGCGTAGGCCCTAGCGGGAGGGCCTACTACAATGAGCAGTTCTTC. Translating gives CASSVGPSGRAYYNEQFF.